The TCR beta chain under discussion was sequenced for a study of blood T cell repertoires in COVID-19. On the study more broadly: Whether acute or convalescent, the COVID-19 samples came from the United States, Italy and Spain. Nucleic acid was either cDNA or gDNA, and it came from T cells, B-cell-depleted T cells, or PBMCs.

This clone was found once. Per the study methods: Amplification of reference gene primers provided the estimated nucleated cell counts. Only in-frame clones appear in the TCRdb table, and some are missing; sequencing was by immunoSEQ multiplex PCR. The DNA was the basis for D and trimming; V, J and clone size are from that table. The repertoire includes about 330,000 clones, 85% to 90% of them detected once, and under 4.5% sits in the top ten. The CDR3 sequence is 13 residues long. The J segment lost 8 bases and the V segment lost 7 bases, leaving 6 bases of the junction unmatched. CDR1 is MNHEY and CDR2 is SMNVEV in the germline V gene (reference sequence).

Sequencing was performed on peripheral blood. This rearrangement joins TRBV27 to TRBJ1-4, with 8 bases lining up with TRBD1. This TCR was recovered from a woman aged 50 to 60 with active or convalescent COVID-19. CDR3 protein: CASKGQGFEKLFF. The CDR3 nucleotides are TGTGCCAGCAAAGGACAGGGTTTCGAAAAACTGTTTTTT.